This TCR beta chain is drawn from a study of cytomegalovirus exposure and HLA in healthy donors. Study-wide points: Exclusion applied to some V segments, including TRBV6-2 and TRBV6-3, as they were indistinguishable. Confirmation in vitro established that a few CMV-associated chains were specific for CMV antigens.

Germline-derived CDR1 and CDR2 are PRHDT and FYEKMQ (reference sequence). This CDR3 is 15 amino acids long. The ends lost 4 bases at V and 4 bases at J; junction bases unmatched: 5. A remark on this clone: Its antigen is not known.

The PCR had 60 Vbeta and 13 Jbeta primers. Clones were read by immunoSEQ multiplex PCR, and TCRdb kept only the in-frame ones, dropping some. This sample has about 190,000 clones; around 87% occur once, and the top ten carry 1.5% to 2%. The chain employs TRBV13 and TRBJ1-2; 11 positions agree with TRBD1. This TCR was sampled from a woman aged 18-29 years in good health and CMV-seronegative. Sequenced sample: PBMCs. This CDR3 reads CASSSRDRGIYGYTF. CDR3 nucleotides: TGTGCCAGCAGCTCAAGGGACAGGGGGATCTATGGCTACACCTTC.